The clone carrying this T cell receptor beta chain was seen at least ten times. Antigen specificity is unknown. This sample's time point: longitudinal time-point 3. The data were taken from a study of neurological immune-mediated disorders. The J segment lost 6 bases and the V segment lost 5 bases, leaving 7 bases of the junction unmatched. The germline CDR1 and CDR2 sequences are DFQATT and SNEGSKA (reference sequence). The CDR3 has 12 residues. Notes on the study in general: HTLV-1-associated myelopathy ranked highest for TCR clonal expansion and multiple sclerosis lowest, beneath healthy controls. Among expanded clones, no CDR3 amino acid sequences were shared across subjects, a pattern suggesting private repertoires in all groups.

The cDNA was produced through 5'RACE with 10-nucleotide random UMIs. TCRdb reanalysed the 5' RACE reads using MiXCR and keeps one entry per CDR3 protein. The sample has roughly 53,000 distinct CDR3 sequences, more than 7% seen once. The sequence was obtained from a woman aged 40 to 55 in good health. V usage is TRBV20-1 and J usage is TRBJ2-7, with 7 bases lining up with TRBD1. Sequenced material: PBMCs. The CDR3 nucleotides are TGCAGTGCTTGCCCAACAGGGGCCGAGCAGTACTTC. Its protein product is CSACPTGAEQYF.